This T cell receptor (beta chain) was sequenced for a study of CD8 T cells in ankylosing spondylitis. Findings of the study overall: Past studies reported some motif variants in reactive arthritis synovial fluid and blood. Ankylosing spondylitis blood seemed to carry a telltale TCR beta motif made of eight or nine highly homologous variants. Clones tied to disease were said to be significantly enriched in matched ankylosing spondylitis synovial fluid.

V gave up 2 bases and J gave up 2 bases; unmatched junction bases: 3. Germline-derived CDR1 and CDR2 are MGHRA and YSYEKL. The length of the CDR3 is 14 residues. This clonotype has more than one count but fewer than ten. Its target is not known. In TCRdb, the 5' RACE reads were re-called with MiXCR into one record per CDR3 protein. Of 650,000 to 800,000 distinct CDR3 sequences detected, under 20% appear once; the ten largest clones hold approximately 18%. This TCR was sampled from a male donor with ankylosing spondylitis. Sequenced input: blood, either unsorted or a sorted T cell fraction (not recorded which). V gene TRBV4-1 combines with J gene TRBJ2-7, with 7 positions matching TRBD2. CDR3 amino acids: CASSQRRGAYEQYF. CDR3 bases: TGCGCCAGCAGCCAAAGACGGGGGGCCTACGAGCAGTACTTC.